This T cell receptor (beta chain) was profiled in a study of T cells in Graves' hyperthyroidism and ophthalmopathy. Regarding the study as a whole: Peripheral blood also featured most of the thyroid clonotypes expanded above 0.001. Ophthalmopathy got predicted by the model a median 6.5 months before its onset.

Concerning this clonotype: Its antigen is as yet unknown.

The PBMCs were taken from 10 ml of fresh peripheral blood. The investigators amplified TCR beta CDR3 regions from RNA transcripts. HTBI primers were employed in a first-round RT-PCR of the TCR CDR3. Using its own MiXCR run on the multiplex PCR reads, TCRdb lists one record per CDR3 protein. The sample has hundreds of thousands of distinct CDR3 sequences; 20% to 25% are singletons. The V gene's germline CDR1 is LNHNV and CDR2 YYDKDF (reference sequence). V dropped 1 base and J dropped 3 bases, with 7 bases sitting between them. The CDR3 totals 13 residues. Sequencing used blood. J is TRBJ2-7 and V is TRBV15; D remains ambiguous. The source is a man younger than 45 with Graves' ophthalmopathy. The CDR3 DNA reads TGTGCCACCAGCAGAGGGACGGACTACGAGCAGTACTTC. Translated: CATSRGTDYEQYF.